The sequence of this T cell receptor (beta chain) was determined in a study of breast tumors, draining lymph nodes, adjacent tissues (dated by TCRdb to between 2015 and 2016). About the full investigation: TCR beta repertoires were compared across tumor, adjacent nontumor tissue and axillary lymph nodes obtained from breast cancer patients. In human breast cancer, the study set out to evaluate how tumor, surrounding tissue and draining lymph node repertoires relate to one another and whether T cells may move between these sites.

The data were produced on an Illumina HiSeq 2000. TCR beta chain libraries were generated through multiplex PCR amplification. The amplified TCR beta chain products were analyzed by high-throughput sequencing. TCRdb handled the public reads itself, with Q25 trimming in fastp and clone calling in MiXCR, and kept productive beta chains. Rows matching on CDR3 protein sequence are summarized as one entry with the most common DNA and genes. Within this sample are 120,000 or so distinct CDR3 sequences, with around 20% of them counted one time only. More than 3% of the sample lies in the top ten. General conclusions and limits of the study: Rather than being directly demonstrated, the conclusion that tumor T cells originate in lymph nodes was presented as consistent with a hypothesis. Tumors showed preferential V and J gene usage, and their T-cell repertoire diversity fell below that of lymph nodes yet above that of nontumor tissue. The data were judged consistent with most tumor T cells deriving from the lymph node and then expanding within tumor tissue. In luminal-like breast cancer, tumor and nontumor tissue repertoires resembled each other significantly more than in basal-like breast cancer.

Taken from cysteine to phenylalanine, the CDR3 has 17 residues. Just CDR3 DNA is preserved here, 51 bases in frame from base 1. V is reduced by 6 bases and J by 0 bases, leaving a spacing of 20 bases between them. Sequences SEHNR (CDR1) and FQNEAQ (CDR2) are obtained from the germline V gene (reference sequence). The axillary draining lymph nodes of breast cancer patients were the source of the lymph node samples. Many counts were recorded for this clonotype. Its antigen remains unidentified. No base quality information exists; no much larger clone differs at one position. The sequenced sample consisted of axillary lymph node tissue. The V and J genes are TRBV7-9 and TRBJ2-5; the D gene is possibly TRBD1, with 6 bases matching. The TCR comes from a female donor with breast cancer. Some clones in this sample may be carry-over from other donors' samples. The CDR3 here reads CASSTREQGPYQETQYF. The DNA reads as follows: TGTGCCAGCAGTACAAGGGAGCAGGGGCCCTACCAAGAGACCCAGTACTTC. The variable domain in full, with residues beyond the CDR3 obtained from the reference TRBV7-9 and TRBJ2-5 genes, is DTGVSQNPRHKITKRGQNVTFRCDPISEHNRLYWYRQTLGQGPEFLTYFQNEAQLEKSRLLSDRFSAERPKGSFSTLEIQRTEQGDSAMYLCASSTREQGPYQETQYFGPGTRLLVL.